The 3 T cell receptor beta chains reported below all come from one sample, sequenced in a study of T cells in localized non-small cell lung cancer. Using immunoSEQ multiplex PCR, the repertoire was profiled, and TCRdb retains in-frame clones only, with some absent. The table shows some 1,100 clones, with about a quarter occurring only once. The sequenced sample was normal lung tissue next to the tumor, obtained before any cancer treatment. Receptors were obtained from a female donor over 55 with stage III lung adenocarcinoma.

V and J are TRBV14 and TRBJ2-5; D is unresolved. The CDR3 is 13 residues long. Germline V CDR1 and CDR2: SGHDN, FVKESK. Trimming shortened V by 2 bases and J by 3 bases, and 7 bases separated the two germline ends. The CDR3 sequence is CASSQQVKETQYF. The CDR3 DNA follows: TGTGCCAGCAGCCAACAGGTCAAAGAGACCCAGTACTTC.

This clone has more than one count but fewer than ten. The genes are TRBV11-3 and TRBJ2-3; 14 bases agree with TRBD2. Germline CDR1 SGHNT, CDR2 YENEEA. Losses at the gene ends were 5 bases for V and 3 bases for J; bases not matched to a gene: 4. The CDR3 has 16 amino acids. The CDR3 DNA follows: TGTGCCAGCAGCCCAGGGACTAGCGGGAGAACAGATACGCAGTATTTT. Its translation: CASSPGTSGRTDTQYF.

The J gene is TRBJ2-7, the V gene TRBV29-1, with D tentatively TRBD1 (6 bases). V was shortened by 6 bases and J by 1 base, with 13 bases between the two germline ends. The CDR3 covers 13 residues. Germline V lookup: CDR1 SQVTM, CDR2 ANQGSEA. For the CDR3, the DNA is TGCAGCGTATCGCAGGGGTTATCCTACGAGCAGTACTTC. This codes for CSVSQGLSYEQYF.